This record looks at one T cell receptor beta chain sequence and its context. Its specificity is unknown. Trimming removed 6 bases at V and 8 bases at J, with 17 bases between. Germline CDR1 ENHRY, CDR2 SYGVKD. This CDR3 comprises 15 residues. The data stem from a study of cytomegalovirus exposure and HLA in healthy donors. Nominally healthy donors were sampled, though unrecorded immune exposures were likely. PCR used 60 Vbeta primers and 13 Jbeta primers. TCRdb's copy holds only in-frame clones and misses some; the assay was immunoSEQ multiplex PCR. The sample yields roughly 120,000 clones, of which the top ten take up roughly 1%. Study-wide results and limits: Follow-up analysis later connected one missense variant in DCLRE1C with trimming of TCR beta V- and J-genes. Reportedly, cytomegalovirus status was diagnosed with high sensitivity and specificity.

Material for sequencing was PBMCs. This receptor was taken from a man aged 18 to 29 in good health and CMV-seronegative. V gene TRBV10-3 combines with J gene TRBJ1-6, with D possibly matching TRBD1 (5 bases). The CDR3 region is CAIRMGTREDSPLHF. Written as DNA, the CDR3 is TGTGCCATCAGGATGGGGACCCGGGAGGATTCACCCCTCCACTTT.